Shown below are 26 T cell receptor beta chains from a single sample sequenced in a study of blood T cell repertoires in COVID-19. Generated by immunoSEQ multiplex PCR, the TCRdb table keeps only in-frame clones and is missing some. The data show about 100,000 clones, with 70% to 85% seen just once and roughly 17% held by the top ten. The sample was peripheral blood. All receptors come from a woman aged 55-70 years with acute or convalescent COVID-19.

V is TRBV30 and J is TRBJ2-1; TRBD1 agrees at 9 bases. The junction had 3 bases not matched to a gene; V was cut back by 3 bases and J by 6 bases. CDR3 length: 13 residues. Germline CDR1 GTSNPN, CDR2 SVGIG (reference sequence). The CDR3 bases are TGTGCCTGGAGACCGGACAGGGGCAATGAGCAGTTCTTC. Amino acids: CAWRPDRGNEQFF.

This clone was detected only a few times. V usage is TRBV5-4 and J usage is TRBJ1-6; 7 nucleotides match TRBD1. The length of the CDR3 is 15 residues. Germline values: CDR1 SGHNT, CDR2 YYREEE (reference sequence). V lost 0 bases and J lost 8; bases outside the gene matches: 5. CDR3 nucleotide sequence: TGTGCCAGCAGCTTGGACAGGGGTGGCTATTCACCCCTCCACTTT. Translation gives CASSLDRGGYSPLHF.

The chain links TRBV7-3 to TRBJ2-5, with D possibly TRBD2 on 5 matching bases. The CDR3 runs to 13 residues. Trimming cost V 5 bases and J 5 bases, with 12 bases left between them. CDR1 and CDR2 (germline): SGHTA, FQGTGA. The CDR3 coding sequence is TGTGCCAGCAGCAATAGAGGGCGGGAGACCCAGTACTTC. Translating it yields CASSNRGRETQYF. The variable domain in full, completed from reference TRBV7-3 and TRBJ2-5, reads GAGVSQTPSNKVTEKGKYVELRCDPISGHTALYWYRQSLGQGPEFLIYFQGTGAADDSGLPNDRFFAVRPEGSVSTLKIQRTERGDSAVYLCASSNRGRETQYFGPGTRLLVL.

This chain links TRBV28 with TRBJ2-5; 8 bases are a match to TRBD1. V lost 5 bases and J lost 1; bases outside the gene matches: 9. Germline CDR1 reads MDHEN; CDR2 reads SYDVKM. The CDR3 loop spans 16 amino acids. CDR3 protein: CASSHHRGAVQETQYF. The CDR3 DNA is TGTGCCAGCAGTCATCACAGGGGGGCAGTCCAAGAGACCCAGTACTTC.

The V call is TRBV27, the J call TRBJ1-6; 9 bases are shared with TRBD1. V shed 6 bases and J 14 bases; nucleotides not matched to a gene: 14. The CDR3 is 15 amino acids. The germline gives CDR1 MNHEY, CDR2 SMNVEV (reference sequence). Here the CDR3 DNA reads TGTGCCAGCAGCCCCTGGGACAGGGATGGCGAGGCCCTCCACTTT. Its translation is CASSPWDRDGEALHF.

The V call is TRBV15, the J call TRBJ1-3, with 7 nucleotides matching TRBD1. V trimming: 5 bases; J trimming: 4 bases; junction bases outside the gene matches: 8. The CDR3 has 15 residues. Germline loops: CDR1 LNHNV, CDR2 YYDKDF (reference sequence). The CDR3 DNA reads TGTGCCACCAGCCCAAGAGGGACAGTGGGAAACACCATATATTTT. The encoded protein is CATSPRGTVGNTIYF.

V usage is TRBV7-7 and J usage is TRBJ2-7, with D perhaps TRBD2 (6 bases). V was trimmed by 8 bases and J by 1 base, leaving 15 bases between them. Germline values: CDR1 SSHAT, CDR2 FNYEAQ (reference sequence). This CDR3 has 14 residues. CDR3 loop: CASSGPGGSYEQYF. CDR3 DNA: TGTGCCAGCTCAGGGCCCGGGGGTTCCTACGAGCAGTACTTC.

This chain connects TRBV7-2 to TRBJ2-1, with D perhaps TRBD2 (7 bases). This CDR3 comprises 15 residues. Germline V gives CDR1 SGHTA, CDR2 FQGNSA. With 6 bases removed from V and 6 bases from J, the gap between germline ends came to 18 bases. The CDR3 protein is CASRRWGGTGNEQFF. The CDR3 DNA sequence: TGTGCCAGCAGGCGATGGGGGGGCACGGGCAATGAGCAGTTCTTC.

This clone was detected only once. The rearrangement joins TRBV2 to TRBJ1-5; D not certain. Germline V gene data show CDR1 as SNHLY and CDR2 as FYNNEI. V was shortened by 2 bases and J by 4 bases, with 12 bases between the two germline ends. The CDR3 sequence is 15 residues long. The CDR3 loop reads CASSETWEYNQPQHF. Written as DNA, the CDR3 is TGTGCCAGCAGTGAAACTTGGGAGTATAATCAGCCCCAGCATTTT. Together with reference TRBV2 and TRBJ1-5, the CDR3 gives the full variable domain: EPEVTQTPSHQVTQMGQEVILRCVPISNHLYFYWYRQILGQKVEFLVSFYNNEISEKSEIFDDQFSVERPDGSNFTLKIRSTKLEDSAMYFCASSETWEYNQPQHFGDGTRLSIL.

This rearrangement joins TRBV12-3 or TRBV12-4 to TRBJ1-1; a possible D gene is TRBD1 (5 bases). V dropped 7 bases and J dropped 1 base, with 10 bases sitting between them. This CDR3 has 13 residues. The CDR3 nucleotides read TGTGCCAGCACCTTGACAGAGAACACTGAAGCTTTCTTT. Its protein product is CASTLTENTEAFF.

The chain uses TRBV30 and TRBJ2-5; the match to TRBD2 covers 8 bases. Trimming removed 0 bases from V and 5 bases from J; junction bases left unmatched: 5. Germline-derived CDR1 and CDR2 are GTSNPN and SVGIG (reference sequence). The CDR3 spans 14 residues. The CDR3 here is CAWSVPGLVETQYF. CDR3 in DNA: TGTGCCTGGAGTGTACCGGGACTAGTTGAGACCCAGTACTTC.

The chain uses TRBV5-1 and TRBJ2-7, with D perhaps TRBD1 (5 bases). The CDR3 covers 13 residues. V was trimmed by 2 bases and J by 3 bases, leaving 9 bases between them. The germline V gene has CDR1 SGHRS and CDR2 YFSETQ. Written as DNA, the CDR3 is TGCGCCAGCAGCTTTGCAGGGATCTACGAGCAGTACTTC. It specifies CASSFAGIYEQYF.

The sample holds one count of this clone. Within the sample, other DNA sequences also encode this same CDR3. This chain links TRBV4-2 with TRBJ1-5; the match to TRBD1 covers 7 bases. The V and J ends lost 1 base and 4 bases, in that order; junction bases with no gene match: 10. The CDR3 is 17 residues long. The germline V gene has CDR1 LGHNA and CDR2 YNFKEQ. DNA for the CDR3: TGTGCCAGCAGCCAAGGGGCCACAGGGGTTCGGAATCAGCCCCAGCATTTT. Residues: CASSQGATGVRNQPQHF.

V and J are TRBV6-1 and TRBJ2-1; D perhaps matches TRBD2 (5 bases). This CDR3 is 16 amino acids long. V was shortened by 4 bases and J by 4 bases, with 17 bases between the two germline ends. Germline values: CDR1 MNHNS, CDR2 SASEGT. Written as DNA, the CDR3 is TGTGCCAGCAGTGTCAATCCGGGGTTGGGATACAATGAGCAGTTCTTC. Protein sequence: CASSVNPGLGYNEQFF.

The chain has TRBV6-5 and TRBJ1-5, with D tentatively TRBD1 (6 bases). The CDR3 totals 15 residues. Germline lookup yields CDR1 MNHEY and CDR2 SVGAGI. V lost 0 bases to trimming and J lost 7 bases, with 13 bases between them. CDR3 sequence reads: CASSYSGQSRQPQHF. The CDR3 nucleotides read TGTGCCAGCAGTTACTCTGGACAGTCAAGACAGCCCCAGCATTTT.

V is TRBV6-2 or TRBV6-3 and J is TRBJ2-2; no firm D call. CDR3 length equals 13 residues. CDR1 and CDR2 (germline): MNHEY, SVGEGT. Between the trimmed V and J ends, which lost 2 bases and 5 bases, there was a span of 6 bases. The CDR3 reads CASSYPRTGELFF. The CDR3 region has the DNA TGTGCCAGCAGTTACCCGCGGACCGGGGAGCTGTTTTTT.

This clone was detected once. V is TRBV7-2 and J is TRBJ1-5, with D maybe TRBD1 (6 bases). V was shortened by 8 bases and J by 0 bases, with 11 bases between the two germline ends. The CDR3 has 14 residues. Germline V gene data show CDR1 as SGHTA and CDR2 as FQGNSA. In nucleotides, the CDR3 is TGTGCCAGCGGGCAGGGGAATAGCAATCAGCCCCAGCATTTT. Its translation: CASGQGNSNQPQHF.

This clone showed up just once. The V gene is TRBV12-3 or TRBV12-4, the J gene TRBJ1-2; 10 nucleotides match TRBD1. The CDR3 covers 13 residues. V shed 6 bases and J 8 bases; nucleotides not matched to a gene: 6. The CDR3 nucleotides are TGTGCCAGCAGCCTGGACAGGGGGAACGGCTACACCTTC. The encoded protein is CASSLDRGNGYTF.

The chain joins TRBV10-3 to TRBJ1-4, with TRBD1 as a possible D gene (6 bases). The CDR3 totals 13 residues. V was clipped by 5 bases and J by 5 bases, with 9 bases between them. Germline V gene data show CDR1 as ENHRY and CDR2 as SYGVKD. CDR3 nucleotide sequence: TGTGCCATCAGTTGGACAGAAAATGAAAAACTGTTTTTT. Protein: CAISWTENEKLFF.

This clone came up many times. The chain joins TRBV27 to TRBJ2-3; D call uncertain. Germline CDR1 reads MNHEY; CDR2 reads SMNVEV (reference sequence). The CDR3 extends over 16 amino acids. The V and J ends lost 0 bases and 4 bases respectively, with 14 bases between them. The CDR3 DNA reads TGTGCCAGCAGTTTATCGCCCGATACGTCGGCAGATACGCAGTATTTT. This translates into CASSLSPDTSADTQYF.

V is TRBV28 and J is TRBJ2-7; 8 bases match TRBD1. CDR1 and CDR2 (germline): MDHEN, SYDVKM. This CDR3 comprises 11 residues. CDR3 loop: CGSGGFYEQYF. CDR3 nucleotide sequence: TGTGGGTCAGGGGGCTTCTACGAGCAGTACTTC.

The V gene is TRBV5-1, the J gene TRBJ2-5; D is unresolved. The CDR3 runs 11 residues. With 6 bases removed from V and 1 base from J, the gap between germline ends came to 4 bases. Germline values: CDR1 SGHRS, CDR2 YFSETQ. The CDR3 reads CASTLQETQYF. The CDR3 region has the DNA TGCGCCAGCACCCTCCAAGAGACCCAGTACTTC.

The chain employs TRBV3-1 (or the pseudogene TRBV3-2) and TRBJ1-1, with D possibly being TRBD1 (5 bases). The V end was cut by 4 bases, the J end by 11 bases, with 17 bases between. CDR1 and CDR2 (germline): LGHDT, YNNKEL (reference sequence). This CDR3 has 13 amino acids. CDR3 DNA sequence: TGTGCCAGCAGCCCTCGGCGGGAAGGACATGCTTTCTTT. This encodes CASSPRREGHAFF.

This clone was found once. The chain carries TRBV5-1 and TRBJ1-1; TRBD1 agrees at 8 bases. Germline-derived CDR1 and CDR2 are SGHRS and YFSETQ. The CDR3 is 13 amino acids. V lost 5 bases, J lost 5 bases, and 5 bases stayed unmatched. CDR3 nucleotide sequence: TGCGCCAGCAGGCTCCAGGGGGCTACTGAAGCTTTCTTT. This encodes CASRLQGATEAFF.

The chain is built from TRBV24-1 and TRBJ1-4; a weak D match, TRBD1 (6 bases). Germline V CDR1 and CDR2: KGHDR, SFDVKD. The germline V and J ends were trimmed by 4 bases and 4 bases, with 12 bases remaining between them. The CDR3 is made up of 15 amino acids. The CDR3 loop is CATSDPDRHNEKLFF. The CDR3 coding sequence is TGTGCCACCAGTGACCCGGACAGACATAATGAAAAACTGTTTTTT.

This chain links TRBV3-1 (or the pseudogene TRBV3-2) with TRBJ1-6, with D possibly being TRBD1 (6 bases). Germline loops: CDR1 LGHDT, CDR2 YNNKEL (reference sequence). The CDR3 runs 21 residues. V shed 0 bases and J shed 5 bases, with 26 bases lying between them. CDR3 sequence: CASSQDSTGGDFYSNNSPLHF. CDR3 sequence (DNA): TGTGCCAGCAGCCAAGATTCCACGGGGGGCGACTTCTATTCGAATAATTCACCCCTCCACTTT.